Sequencing of this T cell receptor beta chain was carried out in a study of blood T cell repertoires in COVID-19. V lost 8 bases and J lost 7; bases outside the gene matches: 12. The germline CDR1 and CDR2 sequences are MGHDK and SYGVNS. This CDR3 is 15 amino acids long. This table comes from immunoSEQ multiplex PCR, and its TCRdb copy is limited to in-frame clones, with some not included. The top ten clones hold about 5% of a sample with 320,000 or so clones, over 75% of them seen once. The chain has TRBV25-1 and TRBJ2-1, with 9 bases aligning to TRBD1. The sample comprised PBMCs or T cells enriched from blood (not recorded which). The origin of this receptor is a young man who had recovered from COVID-19. CDR3 sequence reads: CASRQTGGARNEQFF. CDR3 DNA: TGTGCCAGCCGACAAACAGGGGGCGCGAGAAATGAGCAGTTCTTC.